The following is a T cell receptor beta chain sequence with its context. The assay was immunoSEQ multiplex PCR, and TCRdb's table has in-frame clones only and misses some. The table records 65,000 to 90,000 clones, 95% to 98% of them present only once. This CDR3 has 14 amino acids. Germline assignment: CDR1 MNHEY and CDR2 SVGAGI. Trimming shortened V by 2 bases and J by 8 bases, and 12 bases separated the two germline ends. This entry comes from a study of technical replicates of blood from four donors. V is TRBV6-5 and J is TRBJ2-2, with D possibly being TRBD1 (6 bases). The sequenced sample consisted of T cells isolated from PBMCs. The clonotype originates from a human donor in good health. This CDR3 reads CASSYATGSGELFF. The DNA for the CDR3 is TGTGCCAGCAGTTACGCGACAGGCTCTGGGGAGCTGTTTTTT.